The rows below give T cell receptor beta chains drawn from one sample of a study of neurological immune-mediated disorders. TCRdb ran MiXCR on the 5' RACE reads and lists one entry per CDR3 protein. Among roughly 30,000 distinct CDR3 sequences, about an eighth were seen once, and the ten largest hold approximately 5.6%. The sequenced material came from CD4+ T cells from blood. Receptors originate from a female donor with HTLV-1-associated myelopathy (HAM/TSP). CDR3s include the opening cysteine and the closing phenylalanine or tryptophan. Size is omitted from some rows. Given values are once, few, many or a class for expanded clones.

CDR3aa: CASSLDGGLVDTQYF
v_gene: TRBV7-2
len: 15
abundance: many

CDR3aa: CASSKGSTDTQYF
v_gene: TRBV21-1
len: 13
abundance: medium-sized

CDR3aa: CASSAIQGGNEKLFF
v_gene: TRBV9
len: 15
abundance: many

CDR3aa: CSVEDSKIQGANEQFF
v_gene: TRBV29-1
len: 16
abundance: many

CDR3aa: CASSWGGTGRVSEQYF
v_gene: TRBV7-2
len: 16
abundance: many

CDR3aa: CSAGTSGGSTDTQYF
v_gene: TRBV29-1
len: 15
abundance: many

CDR3aa: CASSPADRVGETQYF
v_gene: TRBV6-2/TRBV6-3
len: 15
abundance: many

CDR3aa: CASRGQVEETQYF
v_gene: TRBV28
len: 13
abundance: many

CDR3aa: CSARGGLAGDYNEQFF
v_gene: TRBV20-1
len: 16
abundance: many

CDR3aa: CASGKRDRNTEAFF
v_gene: TRBV2
len: 14
abundance: many

CDR3aa: CASSLTGRNQPQHF
v_gene: TRBV5-1
len: 14
abundance: many

CDR3aa: CASSLGSFNEQFF
v_gene: TRBV5-1
len: 13
abundance: many

CDR3aa: CTSSLRDSGTGELFF
v_gene: TRBV12-3/TRBV12-4
len: 15
abundance: .

CDR3aa: CASSQERTSINYTDTQYF
v_gene: TRBV4-1
len: 18
abundance: many

CDR3aa: CASSARASYEQYF
v_gene: TRBV25-1
len: 13
abundance: many

CDR3aa: CASSLGILGHEQFF
v_gene: TRBV5-1
len: 14
abundance: many

CDR3aa: CASSFGFGTHGYTF
v_gene: TRBV12-3/TRBV12-4
len: 14
abundance: many

CDR3aa: CASSLAGSYNEQFF
v_gene: TRBV7-3
len: 14
abundance: medium-sized

CDR3aa: CASSLTTSSRYNEQFF
v_gene: TRBV14
len: 16
abundance: many

CDR3aa: CASSSGTSGSTGELFF
v_gene: TRBV6-5
len: 16
abundance: many

CDR3aa: CSAPGQGDQPQHF
v_gene: TRBV20-1
len: 13
abundance: many

CDR3aa: CASSQGSPWGIQYF
v_gene: TRBV14
len: 14
abundance: many

CDR3aa: CASSLVGYGGNTGELFF
v_gene: TRBV27
len: 17
abundance: many

CDR3aa: CASSTGGGETQYF
v_gene: TRBV5-1
len: 13
abundance: medium-sized

CDR3aa: CASSPLGHSSYNSPLHF
v_gene: TRBV27
len: 17
abundance: many

CDR3aa: CSVGLSAGGSNEQFF
v_gene: TRBV29-1
len: 15
abundance: many

CDR3aa: CASTLDDRSSYEQYF
v_gene: TRBV4-2
len: 15
abundance: many

CDR3aa: CASSRPGRGAYNSPLHF
v_gene: TRBV21-1
len: 17
abundance: many

CDR3aa: CASSLRRGSGRGSYNEQFF
v_gene: TRBV7-3
len: 19
abundance: many

CDR3aa: CASIDLAADTQYF
v_gene: TRBV25-1
len: 13
abundance: many

CDR3aa: CASSFDRVTDTQYF
v_gene: TRBV12-3/TRBV12-4
len: 14
abundance: many

CDR3aa: CASSQFTGISSYNSPLHF
v_gene: TRBV4-1
len: 18
abundance: many

CDR3aa: CASSPKTAEWTNEKLFF
v_gene: TRBV14
len: 17
abundance: many

CDR3aa: CASTRPPPSGELFF
v_gene: TRBV28
len: 14
abundance: many

CDR3aa: CSVSRNTEAFF
v_gene: TRBV29-1
len: 11
abundance: .

CDR3aa: CASSSTGDEAFF
v_gene: TRBV7-9
len: 12
abundance: many

CDR3aa: CATRGASGVNIQYF
v_gene: TRBV6-1
len: 14
abundance: many

CDR3aa: CASSRQAGLEQYF
v_gene: TRBV5-6
len: 13
abundance: .

CDR3aa: CAISAGQGLTGELFF
v_gene: TRBV10-3
len: 15
abundance: many